This T cell receptor (beta chain) was captured by sequencing in a study of identical twins. TCRdb reprocessed the 5' RACE reads with MiXCR, giving one entry per CDR3 protein. The table records about 790,000 distinct CDR3 sequences, around a sixth of them present only once. The sample holds a few counts of this clonotype. The length of the CDR3 is 15 residues. Trimming removed 1 base at V and 1 base at J, with 12 bases between. Germline lookup yields CDR1 DFQATT and CDR2 SNEGSKA (reference sequence). These records were also assigned to another study, of T cells expressing NK-cell markers.

Sequencing was done on a sample of PBMCs. The chain has TRBV20-1 and TRBJ2-3; a possible D gene is TRBD2 (5 bases). The receptor's source is a young woman in good health. CDR3 in DNA: TGCAGTGCTAGAGGGACTGCGGGCCGCACAGATACGCAGTATTTT. Translation gives CSARGTAGRTDTQYF.